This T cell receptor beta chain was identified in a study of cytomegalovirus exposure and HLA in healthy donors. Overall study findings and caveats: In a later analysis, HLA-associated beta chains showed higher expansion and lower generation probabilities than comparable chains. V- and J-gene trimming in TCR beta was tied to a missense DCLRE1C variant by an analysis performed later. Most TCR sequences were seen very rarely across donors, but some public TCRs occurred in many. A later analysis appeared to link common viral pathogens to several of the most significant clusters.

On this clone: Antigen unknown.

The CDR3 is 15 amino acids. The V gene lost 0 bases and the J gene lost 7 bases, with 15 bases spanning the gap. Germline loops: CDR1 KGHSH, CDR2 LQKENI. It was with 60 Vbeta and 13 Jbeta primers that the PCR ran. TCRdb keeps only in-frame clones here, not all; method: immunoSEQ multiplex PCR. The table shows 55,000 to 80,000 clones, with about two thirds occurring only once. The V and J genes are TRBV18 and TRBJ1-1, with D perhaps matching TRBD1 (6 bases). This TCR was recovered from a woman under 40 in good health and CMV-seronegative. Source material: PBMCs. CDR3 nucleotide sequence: TGTGCCAGCTCACCACCGGACAGTTGGGGCAGTGAAGCTTTCTTT. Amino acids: CASSPPDSWGSEAFF.